This T cell receptor (beta chain) was sequenced in a study of T cells in localized non-small cell lung cancer. Study-wide results and limits: Adjacent lung held a median roughly 50 of the top 100 tumor clones.

Clones were read by immunoSEQ multiplex PCR, and TCRdb kept only the in-frame ones, dropping some. The sample includes around 9,000 clones, 35% to 45% of them seen just once. This clone was recorded a few times. Its cognate antigen is unknown. The CDR3 is 14 residues long. Germline assignment: CDR1 SNHLY and CDR2 FYNNEI. Trimming took 0 bases from V and 5 from J, leaving 10 bases between them. This chain joins TRBV2 and TRBJ1-2; D remains unclear. Sample: lymph node tissue, taken before any cancer treatment. This TCR came from a woman between 40 and 69 years old with stage I lung adenocarcinoma. The CDR3 is CASSEAGSGYGYTF. The CDR3 DNA is TGTGCCAGCAGTGAAGCGGGGTCAGGATATGGCTACACCTTC.